Below, one TCR beta chain is given with its context. No antigen is known for it. Base quality data are lacking; no much larger clone is found one base away. Inclusion was restricted to participants for whom at least one PBMC sample before ART initiation and at least two post-ART samples were available. Every participant with HIV received treatment in the United States of America. Cryopreserved samples of about 0.95-11 million PBMC were thawed and washed before DNA extraction. At the time of the earliest PBMC sample for each participant with HIV, ages ranged from 23 to 54 years. PBMC samples were contributed by each participant from 1-4 timepoints before ART initiation and 2-8 timepoints after ART initiation, with a median of 7 samples. For every participant, serial HIV viral load, CD4+ T-cell count, ART history and demographic data were obtained. A Qiagen kit on a QIAcube was used to extract genomic DNA from unsorted PBMC, with samples processed in batches of 12.

For CDR1 and CDR2, the germline V gene lists KGHSH and LQKENI. Trimming takes 2 bases from V and 5 bases from J, and the germline ends sit 12 bases apart. The CDR3 goes from the cysteine to the phenylalanine over 14 residues. Just the 42-base CDR3 DNA is kept, in frame starting at base 1. The sample originates from a study of long-term antiretroviral therapy in people with HIV (dated by TCRdb to about 2022). At the level of the whole study: The earliest samples were collected roughly a decade before the 2015 WHO recommendation for immediate ART, at a time when ART was usually postponed until CD4 counts fell. A retrospective serial study tested whether changes in peripheral blood TRB repertoire composition and diversity were associated with ART initiation and durable HIV suppression. A total of roughly 200 cryopreserved PBMC samples came from a few dozen adults with confirmed HIV infection and were collected serially over a mean of roughly 6 years (range 1-12). Among the 30 to 35 participants with HIV, approximately 10 were female. Test extractions of a monoclonal T-cell line alongside fewer than 40 polyclonal samples showed no cross-contamination during QIAcube processing.

The paper as a whole reports these results and caveats: Because PBMC availability was limited, only the TCR beta chain was sequenced, with no alpha chain pairing. ART initiation was associated with a significant increase in TRB diversity, but diversity stayed significantly below transplant donor controls even after long-term ART. Narrower CDR3 length ranges were observed in HIV repertoires than in controls, and an antigen-experienced repertoire with only a slight naive shift after ART was suggested by the network structure. Inferences about post-ART repertoire changes were limited because no data were available on ART adherence, viral resistance or therapy changes. Because cell numbers in pre-ART samples were limited, unsorted PBMC were profiled instead of sorted CD4+ and CD8+ T cells. Samples dated from about 2004 to 2017, and the ART regimens used may be less effective than current ones. The repertoire was dominated across all time points by expanded TRB clones identified before ART initiation, although this dominance was seen to fluctuate and to decrease in many PLHIV after ART.

The immunoSEQ hsTCRB v3.0 assay was used at survey level resolution for TRB variable region sequencing. The targeted TRB sequencing depth was roughly 35,000-50,000 T-cell genomes per sample. TRB libraries were pooled and sequenced on an Illumina MiSeq using a v3 150-cycle kit. In the source study's methods: Repertoire analysis was performed in R inside a reproducible Nextflow workflow that covered QC, data transformation and analysis. Custom analyses were implemented in LymphoSeq2, an R package for AIRR-Seq data exploration. A few samples yielding fewer than 5000 total TRB sequences were excluded, leaving 188 analyzed HIV repertoires. Among the 190 or so HIV repertoires that were kept, 59 were collected before ART initiation and more than 120 were collected after ART initiation. Each repertoire was downsampled to 5000 TRB nucleotide sequences, and summary statistics were averaged across 100 downsampling iterations. The analysis kept only TRB sequences whose CDR3 regions were at least seven amino acids long. Diversity was assessed using a clonality score derived from Shannon entropy and using the Gini coefficient. Repertoire networks linked the top 5000 CDR3 amino acid sequences whenever two sequences differed by an edit distance of one. Antigen specificity groups and MHC restriction were predicted for TRB CDR3 amino acid sequences with GLIPH2. Known CMV, EBV, HIV or tissue antigen associations were flagged by matching CDR3 amino acid sequences against VDJdb and McPAS-TCR. Pre-ART, post-ART and control groups were compared with Wilcoxon signed-rank tests and Holm-Bonferroni correction. Held by TCRdb, this immuneACCESS table contains in-frame sequences only and omits some clones. Under half of the omission traces to an unresolved V gene where checked; the cause of the rest is unknown. D and trimming come from the DNA, and the V and J calls and clone size come from that table. A total of about 28,000 clones appear in this sample, 80% to 85% of them only once. Around 6% of the sample is taken by the ten largest.

The TCR originated in a man younger than 35 with HIV. The rearranged chain carries TRBV18 and TRBJ1-1, with an unclear D gene assignment. The material sequenced was unsorted PBMCs, taken 0.4 years after starting antiretroviral therapy. The CDR3 has the sequence CASSPGSLGTEAFF. DNA sequence: TGTGCCAGCTCACCAGGCAGTCTGGGGACTGAAGCTTTCTTT.